Included here is one T cell receptor beta chain sequence, with context. No antigen is known for it. This entry is derived from a study of T-cell memory formation after mild COVID-19. About the study: The study found TCR clusters largely donor specific.

TCRdb reanalysed the 5' RACE reads using MiXCR and keeps one entry per CDR3 protein. The sample has hundreds of thousands of distinct CDR3 sequences; more than 20% are singletons. V lost 6 bases, J lost 4 bases, and 5 bases stayed unmatched. Germline lookup yields CDR1 MNHEY and CDR2 SVGAGI. The CDR3 is 13 amino acids. Study conclusions and caveats: While clones contracting from day 15 to 85 were balanced between CD4 and CD8, later expanders leaned CD4+.

The rearrangement joins TRBV6-5 to TRBJ1-2, with TRBD1 matching 7 bases. The specimen was PBMCs or a T cell subset sorted from them (not recorded which). The clonotype originates from an adult woman who had mild COVID-19 (a few samples of this study predate the infection). Cell type and time point are not known. CDR3 sequence (DNA): TGTGCCAGCAGCTACCGGGACAGCTATGGCTACACCTTC. This translates into CASSYRDSYGYTF.